Below, 2 T cell receptor beta chains from the same sample are listed, as sequenced in a study of blood T cell repertoires in COVID-19. Produced via immunoSEQ multiplex PCR; TCRdb's table is partial and in-frame only. The profile shows over 95,000 clones, approximately 88% of them singletons. Specimen: peripheral blood. The receptors come from a woman in her 40s with acute or convalescent COVID-19.

The genes are TRBV12-5 and TRBJ1-3, with D tentatively TRBD1 (6 bases). Germline CDR1 and CDR2: LGHNT and FRNRAP. Trimming left V 7 bases short and J 11 bases short, with 21 bases between. This CDR3 contains 14 residues. CDR3 loop: CASAINARGQAIYF. Here the CDR3 DNA reads TGTGCTAGTGCCATAAATGCTAGGGGACAAGCCATATATTTT.

This chain joins TRBV5-4 and TRBJ2-2; D perhaps matches TRBD1 (6 bases). Germline V gene lookup returns CDR1 SGHNT and CDR2 YYREEE (reference sequence). The CDR3 runs 15 residues. The V end lost 0 bases, the J end lost 5 bases, and 11 bases lay between the germline ends. The DNA of the CDR3 is TGTGCCAGCAGCTTGGCAGGGGCGCGAACCGGGGAGCTGTTTTTT. This translates into CASSLAGARTGELFF.